This T cell receptor beta chain was found in a study of blood T cell repertoires in COVID-19. Study at large: Spain, Italy and the United States supplied samples that represented acute and convalescent COVID-19. PBMCs, B-cell-depleted T cells, or T cells provided the cDNA or gDNA that made up the material.

In the authors' methods: Amplified reference gene primers provided the basis for estimating nucleated cell counts. Only in-frame clones appear in the TCRdb table, and some are missing; sequencing was by immunoSEQ multiplex PCR. D and trimming were read from the DNA, whereas the V and J calls and clone size are those reported in that table. The profile shows about 180,000 clones, around 83% of them singletons. CDR1 and CDR2 from the germline V gene are SGHDN and FVKESK. This CDR3 is built from 16 residues. Trimming cost V 6 bases and J 0 bases; bases outside gene matches: 5. The specimen sequenced was peripheral blood. This chain joins TRBV14 and TRBJ2-3, with 11 bases fitting TRBD2. The receptor was derived from a human donor in a cohort sampled during active COVID-19. This CDR3 reads CASSQLAGASTDTQYF. The CDR3 DNA is TGTGCCAGCAGTCAACTAGCGGGGGCTAGCACAGATACGCAGTATTTT. The variable domain in full, with the rest retrieved from reference TRBV14 and TRBJ2-3, is EAGVTQFPSHSVIEKGQTVTLRCDPISGHDNLYWYRRVMGKEIKFLLHFVKESKQDESGMPNNRFLAERTGGTYSTLKVQPAELEDSGVYFCASSQLAGASTDTQYFGPGTRLTVL.